This T cell receptor beta chain was profiled in a study of T cells in women clearing cervical HPV infection. Study-level background: No precancer developed; the control's incident HPV16 infection cleared within 12 months. Case blood was drawn when the lesion was first found; control blood after infection became undetectable.

As concerns this clone: The read finishes 3 residues shy of the CDR3 end, and the germline J gene is used to complete it.

The CDR3 covers 15 residues. Trimming took off 0 bases at V and 2 bases at J, with 11 bases between the two ends. In germline, CDR1 is SGDLS, CDR2 YYNGEE. Clones were read by immunoSEQ multiplex PCR, and TCRdb kept only the in-frame ones, dropping some. The table lists 20,000 to 25,000 clones. All donors had a single incident cervical HPV16 infection, not prevalent. This chain uses TRBV9 with TRBJ2-5; the D is unclear. Specimen: blood buffy coat. This TCR was sampled from a woman between 18 and 70 years old with a cervical HPV16 infection that either progressed to CIN3+ or cleared (not recorded which). CDR3 amino acids: CASSVAPGSQETQYF. The sequenced CDR3 bases are TGTGCCAGCAGCGTAGCTCCAGGATCTCAAGAGACC.